Included here is one T cell receptor (beta chain) sequence, with context. This clone was seen only a few times. This receptor's antigen is unknown. No much larger clone exists at a distance of one base, and base qualities are not known. This entry comes from a study of beta chain features in type 1 diabetes (dated by TCRdb to 2017 to 2018). A note on the overall study: Patients and healthy donors did not differ in mean age, gender distribution, total cell number or subset yield. A total of some 100,000,000 sorted cells were examined across all samples, and a strong correlation was observed between cell number per subset and RNA yield. Regulatory and stem cell-like memory subsets were obtained from only 8 patients and about 8 healthy donors, while naive and central memory subsets were obtained from all 30 or so donors. The study compared the TCRB repertoires of sorted circulating CD4+ T cell subsets in recently diagnosed type 1 diabetes patients with those in matched healthy donors. Paper-wide results and their limitations: Shorter templates might be favored by PCR, yet because patient and control samples were amplified and corrected together, any such skew would affect both groups equally. The naive, central memory and regulatory TCRB repertoires appeared to resemble one another more closely among patients than among healthy donors. Because the HLA sub-analyses included only small numbers of individuals, any influence of HLA type on TCRB rearrangement was left unresolved. Because cDNA was sequenced instead of genomic DNA, activated cells with high expression could be over-represented, although the groups did not differ in activation or CD3 levels. At VDJ recombination sites, patients with type 1 diabetes made fewer insertions and deleted more nucleotides, a pattern implying thymic rearrangement abnormalities. A moderate but significant shortening of TCRB CDR3 length was observed in type 1 diabetes patients in all four CD4+ subsets.

The CDR1 and CDR2 encoded by the germline V gene are MNHNS and SASEGT. The cysteine opens and the phenylalanine closes a CDR3 of 15 amino acids. The CDR3 DNA has 45 bases and is translated from base 1. The junction carries 14 bases between V and J, which are trimmed by 1 base and 10 bases respectively. Each donor gave one peripheral blood draw, averaging roughly 120 mL, which was collected into heparinised tubes. A BD FACSAria II was used to sort naive, central memory, regulatory and stem cell-like memory CD4+ T cells with a panel that included CD45RO, CCR7, CD25, CD127, CD95 and CD27. Purity was above 95% for every sorted population. PBMCs were isolated right away by Lymphoprep density gradient centrifugation and were stained directly, without culture. So that batch effects would be minimized, each experiment stained and sorted samples in pairs, pairing one healthy donor with one patient. All of the isolated RNA was reverse transcribed with the High Capacity cDNA Reverse Transcription Kit, so expressed TCRB transcripts were sequenced. For stem cell-like memory T cell samples, survey-depth immunoSEQ sequencing was used, averaging about 1 million total reads per sample. Sorted cells were lysed in RLT buffer and RNA was extracted with DNase-treated RNeasy Micro or Mini kits, depending on cell number. Each cell subset was processed on its own to prevent cross-contamination, while patient and healthy donor samples were processed together. The immunoSEQ multiplex PCR was used to amplify TCRB sequences from cDNA, generating 87-bp fragments that spanned the CDR3 region. Sequencing of the amplicons was performed on the Illumina HiSeq platform. For the original study's pipeline: PCR bias was corrected computationally using synthetic template baselines, and reads within Hamming distance 2 were collapsed, with unmergeable singletons discarded. Reads were aligned to IMGT to assign V, D and J genes, CDR3 length, and insertions or deletions at six rearrangement sites. Within each subset, clonotype counts were normalized to sorted cell number, after which true diversity and Gini coefficients were computed with the tcR R package. The overlap coefficient, calculated on TCRB nucleotide sequences, was used to measure repertoire sharing. The source is immuneACCESS, and TCRdb retained only in-frame sequences with V and J called. Part of the clones is not carried over; for the studies checked, unresolved V genes explain less than half of this, and the remainder is unexplained. V and J calls and clone size are given by that table; D and trimming were obtained from the DNA. This sample holds under 90,000 clones; about a third were observed only once. The top ten constitute roughly 0.45% of the sample.

The sequence is built from TRBV6-1 and TRBJ1-6; no D segment can be confidently identified. Source material: stem cell memory CD4+ T cells from blood. The cell subset or site label corresponds to: stem cell-like memory CD4+ T cells. The clonotype was recovered from a woman aged 18-29 years in good health. CDR3 region: CASSEGSFGRSPLHF. In nucleotide form, the sequence is TGTGCCAGCAGTGAAGGGAGTTTCGGGAGGTCACCCCTCCACTTT.